This T cell receptor beta chain was sequenced in a study of T cell repertoires in cytomegalovirus infection. The overall study: Well-studied HLA-B-restricted epitopes and recently identified HLA-C-restricted epitopes of CMV were both used in the study. Both a matching HLA type and CMV infection were indicated by public TCR beta signatures.

Whole-study results and caveats: Carriers of CMV plus the relevant HLA were identified by cumulative public TCR beta family frequency. The ex vivo response was dominated by HLA-C-restricted CMV-specific TCR beta clonotypes.

TCRdb analysed the reads with MiXCR anew, one entry per CDR3 protein. The sample includes hundreds of thousands of distinct CDR3 sequences, roughly 34% of them seen just once. J was trimmed by 7 bases and V by 2 bases; bases with no gene match: 5. The CDR3 consists of 15 residues. CDR1 is SGHVS and CDR2 is FQNEAQ in the germline V gene. About this clonotype: The antigen is undetermined.

The gene calls are TRBV7-8 and TRBJ2-1; 10 bases agree with TRBD2. The clonotype was recovered from a human donor in good health (CMV status not recorded). Some clones in this sample may be carry-over from other donors' samples. This sample comprised cultured PBMCs, obtained from culture after CMV antigen stimulation. CDR3 in amino acids: CASSLLAGAGNEQFF. CDR3 in DNA: TGTGCCAGCAGCTTACTAGCGGGAGCCGGGAATGAGCAGTTCTTC.